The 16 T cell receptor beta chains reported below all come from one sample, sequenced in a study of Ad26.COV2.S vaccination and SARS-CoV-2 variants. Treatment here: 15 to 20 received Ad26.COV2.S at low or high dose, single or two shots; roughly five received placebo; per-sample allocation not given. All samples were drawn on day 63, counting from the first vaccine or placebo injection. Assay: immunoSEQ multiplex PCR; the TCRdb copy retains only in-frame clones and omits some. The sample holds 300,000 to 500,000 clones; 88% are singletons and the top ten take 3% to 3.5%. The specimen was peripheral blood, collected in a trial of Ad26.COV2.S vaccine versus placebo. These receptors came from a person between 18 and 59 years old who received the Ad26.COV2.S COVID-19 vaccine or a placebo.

This CDR3 is CASSQDSTSGGRTDTQYF. The CDR3 nucleotides read TGTGCCAGCAGCCAAGACTCAACTAGCGGGGGCCGGACGGATACGCAGTATTTT. The chain combines TRBV3-1 (or the pseudogene TRBV3-2) with TRBJ2-3; TRBD2 matches at 11 bases. CDR3 length: 18 residues. The germline gives CDR1 LGHDT, CDR2 YNNKEL (reference sequence). The V gene end was trimmed by 0 bases and the J gene end by 6 bases; junction bases not matched to a gene: 11.

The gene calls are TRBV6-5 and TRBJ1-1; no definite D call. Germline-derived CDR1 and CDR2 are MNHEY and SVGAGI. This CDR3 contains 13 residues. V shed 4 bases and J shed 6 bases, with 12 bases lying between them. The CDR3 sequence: CASSLTGYAEAFF. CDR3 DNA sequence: TGTGCCAGCAGTTTAACGGGGTACGCTGAAGCTTTCTTT.

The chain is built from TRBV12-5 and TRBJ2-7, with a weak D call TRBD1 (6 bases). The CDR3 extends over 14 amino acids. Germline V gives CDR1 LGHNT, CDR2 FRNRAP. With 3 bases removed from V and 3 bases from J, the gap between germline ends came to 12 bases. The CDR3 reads CASGFTPDSYEQYF. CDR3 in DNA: TGTGCTAGTGGTTTCACCCCGGACAGCTACGAGCAGTACTTC.

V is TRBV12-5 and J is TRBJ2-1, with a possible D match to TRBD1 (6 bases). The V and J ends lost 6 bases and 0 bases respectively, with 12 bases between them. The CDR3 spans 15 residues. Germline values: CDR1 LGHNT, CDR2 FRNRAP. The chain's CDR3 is CASGQGLSSYNEQFF. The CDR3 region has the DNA TGTGCTAGTGGCCAGGGGTTGAGCTCCTACAATGAGCAGTTCTTC.

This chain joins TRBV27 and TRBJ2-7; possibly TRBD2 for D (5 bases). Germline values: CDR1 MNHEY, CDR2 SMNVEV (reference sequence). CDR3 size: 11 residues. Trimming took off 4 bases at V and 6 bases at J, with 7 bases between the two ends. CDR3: CASSSEGEQYF. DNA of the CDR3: TGTGCCAGCAGTTCAGAGGGCGAGCAGTACTTC.

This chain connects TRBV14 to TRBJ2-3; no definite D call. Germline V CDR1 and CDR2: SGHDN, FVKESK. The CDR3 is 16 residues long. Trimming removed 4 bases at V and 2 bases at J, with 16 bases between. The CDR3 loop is CASSLNLGLSTDTQYF. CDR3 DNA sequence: TGTGCCAGCAGCCTAAATTTGGGCCTTTCCACAGATACGCAGTATTTT.

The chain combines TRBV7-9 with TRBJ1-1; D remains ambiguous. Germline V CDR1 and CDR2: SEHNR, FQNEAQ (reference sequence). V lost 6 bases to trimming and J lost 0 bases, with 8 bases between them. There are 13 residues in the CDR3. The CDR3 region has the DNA TGTGCCAGCAGTCCTACAGTGAACACTGAAGCTTTCTTT. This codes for CASSPTVNTEAFF.

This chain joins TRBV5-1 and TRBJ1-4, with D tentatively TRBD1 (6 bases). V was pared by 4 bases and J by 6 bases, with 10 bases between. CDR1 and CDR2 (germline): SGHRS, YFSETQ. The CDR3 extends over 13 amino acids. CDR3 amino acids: CASSPGVDEKLFF. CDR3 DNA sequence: TGCGCCAGCAGCCCAGGGGTAGATGAAAAACTGTTTTTT.

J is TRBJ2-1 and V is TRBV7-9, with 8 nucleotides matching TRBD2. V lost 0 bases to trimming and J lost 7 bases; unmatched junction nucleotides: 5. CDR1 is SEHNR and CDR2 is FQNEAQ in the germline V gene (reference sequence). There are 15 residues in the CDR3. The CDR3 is CASSLAPGGPNEQFF. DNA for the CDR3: TGTGCCAGCAGCTTAGCCCCGGGGGGGCCGAATGAGCAGTTCTTC.

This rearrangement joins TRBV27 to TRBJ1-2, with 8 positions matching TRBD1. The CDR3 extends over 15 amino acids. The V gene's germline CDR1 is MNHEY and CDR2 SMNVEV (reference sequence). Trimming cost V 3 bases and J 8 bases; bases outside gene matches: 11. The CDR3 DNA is TGTGCCAGCAGTTTGAGTGGGACAGGTCCCACAGGCTACACCTTC. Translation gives CASSLSGTGPTGYTF.

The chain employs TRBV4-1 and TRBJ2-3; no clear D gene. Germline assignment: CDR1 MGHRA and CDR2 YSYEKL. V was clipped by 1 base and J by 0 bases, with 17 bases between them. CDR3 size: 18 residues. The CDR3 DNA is TGCGCCAGCAGCCAAGGTGGGCGGACGCCCCGGAGCACAGATACGCAGTATTTT. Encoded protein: CASSQGGRTPRSTDTQYF.

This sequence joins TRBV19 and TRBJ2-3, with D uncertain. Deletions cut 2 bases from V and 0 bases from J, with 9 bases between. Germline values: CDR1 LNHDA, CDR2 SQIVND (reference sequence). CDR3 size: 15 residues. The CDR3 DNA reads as TGTGCCAGTAGTATAATCGGTGAGAGCACAGATACGCAGTATTTT. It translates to CASSIIGESTDTQYF.

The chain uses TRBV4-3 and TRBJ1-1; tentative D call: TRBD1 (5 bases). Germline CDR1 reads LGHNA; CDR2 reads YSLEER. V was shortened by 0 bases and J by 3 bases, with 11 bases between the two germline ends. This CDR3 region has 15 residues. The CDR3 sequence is CASSQDRDSYTEAFF. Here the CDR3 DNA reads TGCGCCAGCAGCCAAGATCGGGACTCCTACACTGAAGCTTTCTTT.

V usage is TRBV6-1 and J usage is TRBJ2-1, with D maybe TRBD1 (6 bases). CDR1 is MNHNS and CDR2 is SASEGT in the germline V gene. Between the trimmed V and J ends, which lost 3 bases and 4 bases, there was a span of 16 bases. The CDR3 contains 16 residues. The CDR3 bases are TGTGCCAGCAGTGATCAGACAGGACCGAAGTACAATGAGCAGTTCTTC. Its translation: CASSDQTGPKYNEQFF.

CDR3 in DNA: TGCAGTGCTAGTTTCGTGGGAGTAGCCAAAAACATTCAGTACTTC. Encoded protein: CSASFVGVAKNIQYF. This chain joins TRBV20-1 and TRBJ2-4; tentatively, D is TRBD2 (5 bases). The CDR3 has 15 amino acids. In germline, CDR1 is DFQATT, CDR2 SNEGSKA (reference sequence). V lost 3 bases, J lost 0 bases, and 12 bases lay in between.

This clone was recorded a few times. The CDR3 region is CASRRSGIYEQYF. CDR3 in DNA: TGTGCCAGCAGGAGGTCAGGGATCTACGAGCAGTACTTC. V usage is TRBV2 and J usage is TRBJ2-7; a weak D match, TRBD1 (5 bases). V lost 6 bases and J lost 3, with 12 bases in between. The CDR3 is 13 residues long. Germline-derived CDR1 and CDR2 are SNHLY and FYNNEI.